This T cell receptor beta chain was sequenced during a study of shared clonotypes between healthy human individuals. Every one of the donors was a Caucasian adult that lived in Nashville, Tennessee. The repertoire was sequenced with immunoSEQ multiplex PCR; TCRdb's copy has only in-frame clones and lacks some. The sample holds some 79,000 clones, about 61% seen once. Overall study results and limits: Among the subsets, naive ones generally showed larger estimated richness than memory ones.

In the case of this clone: Its target is unknown.

This sequence originates from a man aged 25 to 40 in good health. Sequencing was done on a sample of memory CD8+ T cells sorted from blood. Subset indicated: CD45RO+ cells pooled with CCR7-negative TemRA cells.

The CDR3 DNA sequence: TGTGCCAGCAGCTTAGGCTCTAGCGGGAGGACCAAAAACATTCAGTACTTC. Translation gives CASSLGSSGRTKNIQYF. The rearrangement links TRBV7-9 to TRBJ2-4, with 11 bases aligning to TRBD2. The CDR3 runs 17 residues. The germline V gene has CDR1 SEHNR and CDR2 FQNEAQ (reference sequence). The junction had 4 bases not matched to a gene; V was cut back by 1 base and J by 2 bases.